A single sample gave rise to the 4 T cell receptor beta chains below, sequenced in a study of response to subunit inactivated influenza vaccine. One entry per CDR3 protein, called by TCRdb with MiXCR from the RT-PCR reads. This table has about 650,000 distinct CDR3 sequences, around 15% appearing once. The sample was PBMCs from blood, taken approximately 15 days before vaccination. Every receptor here comes from a man aged 45 to 65 who received an inactivated influenza vaccine.

This clonotype was found many times. The chain joins TRBV6-5 to TRBJ2-2; 11 nucleotides match TRBD1. From germline, CDR1 is MNHEY and CDR2 SVGAGI. With 2 bases clipped from V and 8 bases from J, the junction kept 7 bases outside the gene matches. The CDR3 runs 16 residues. The CDR3 loop reads CASSYGGTGGMGELFF. In nucleotides, the CDR3 is TGTGCCAGCAGTTACGGGGGGACAGGGGGAATGGGGGAGCTGTTTTTT.

The rearrangement uses TRBV24-1 and TRBJ1-2; TRBD1 aligns across 8 bases. J was trimmed by 8 bases and V by 3 bases; bases with no gene match: 13. The length of the CDR3 is 16 residues. Germline V gene lookup returns CDR1 KGHDR and CDR2 SFDVKD. CDR3 amino acids: CATSDPSGTGREGYTF. Written as DNA, the CDR3 is TGTGCCACCAGTGATCCTTCTGGGACAGGACGAGAGGGCTACACCTTC.

The genes are TRBV6-4 and TRBJ2-3; 8 bases line up with TRBD1. V gave up 6 bases and J gave up 4 bases; unmatched junction bases: 6. The CDR3 is 14 amino acids. Germline CDR1 MRHNA, CDR2 SNTAGT. CDR3 coding DNA: TGTGCCAGCAGAGCCGGGACAGGTTCAGATACGCAGTATTTT. It yields the protein CASRAGTGSDTQYF.

The chain links TRBV3-1 to TRBJ2-1; D is undetermined. Per the germline V gene, CDR1 is LGHDT and CDR2 is YNNKEL (reference sequence). This CDR3 has 15 residues. The V end lost 5 bases, the J end lost 5 bases, and 16 bases lay between the germline ends. The CDR3, as DNA: TGTGCCAGCAGCACTTATCACATCCGGGACAATGAGCAGTTCTTC. It specifies CASSTYHIRDNEQFF.